In this sample, the clone carrying this T cell receptor beta chain turned up many times. The antigen remains undetermined. This specimen belongs to a study of regulatory T cells in long-lasting Graves disease. The authors built TCR beta libraries using iRepertoire HTBI primers and Arm-PCR of CDR3 regions. From the multiplex PCR reads, TCRdb called clonotypes with MiXCR, one entry per CDR3 protein. Of 500,000 or so distinct CDR3 sequences detected, around 15% appear once; the ten largest clones hold under 20%. Notes on the study in general: Persistent cases favored TRBV28, TRBJ1-2 and TRBJ2-5.

Germline assignment: CDR1 SGHTA and CDR2 FQGNSA. This CDR3 is built from 16 residues. V lost 5 bases, J lost 2 bases, and 5 bases stayed unmatched. The time point was: newly diagnosed GD, antithyroid drugs for less than 3 months. PBMC RNA was the source of the TCR library. These records were also assigned to another study, of T cells in Graves' hyperthyroidism and ophthalmopathy. As reported in that work: Graves' hyperthyroidism was deemed stable given no ophthalmopathy progression within 18 months. Patients between 18 and 65 years old had hyperthyroidism, newly diagnosed and lasting under 2 months. Orbital computed tomography, thyroid ultrasound, serum thyroxine and TRAb, and clinical symptoms together informed the diagnoses.

The origin of this receptor is a woman between 45 and 65 years old with Graves disease. This chain joins TRBV7-2 and TRBJ2-3, with 12 positions matching TRBD2. The specimen comprised peripheral blood mononuclear cells (PBMCs), sampled at new diagnosis, from a patient treated with antithyroid drugs. CDR3 bases: TGTGCCAGCAGCCCCGGACTAGCGGGAAACACAGATACGCAGTATTTT. Translating it yields CASSPGLAGNTDTQYF. The full variable domain, with the rest looked up from reference TRBV7-2 and TRBJ2-3, is GAGVSQSPSNKVTEKGKDVELRCDPISGHTALYWYRQSLGQGLEFLIYFQGNSAPDKSGLPSDRFSAERTGGSVSTLTIQRTQQEDSAVYLCASSPGLAGNTDTQYFGPGTRLTVL.